These 10 T cell receptor beta chains originate from one sample sequenced in a study of shared clonotypes between healthy human individuals. Profiling relied on immunoSEQ multiplex PCR, and the TCRdb table lists in-frame clones only, not all of them. The table lists over 2 million clones, 95% of them singletons, with 0.1% to 0.15% in the top ten. Sequencing was carried out using naive CD4+ T cells sorted from blood. Stated subset: CD45RA+ positively selected. These receptors originate from a man aged 18-30 years in good health.

This clone came up once. The chain is built from TRBV29-1 and TRBJ2-2; TRBD1 matches 10 bases. V shed 4 bases and J 4 bases; nucleotides not matched to a gene: 3. CDR1 SQVTM and CDR2 ANQGSEA come from the germline V gene. CDR3 length: 14 residues. The CDR3 loop reads CSVGGTGVTGELFF. CDR3 DNA sequence: TGCAGCGTTGGGGGGACAGGGGTCACCGGGGAGCTGTTTTTT.

V gene TRBV6-5 combines with J gene TRBJ2-3; 8 bases agree with TRBD2. The CDR3 extends over 15 amino acids. With 5 bases clipped from V and 6 bases from J, the junction kept 10 bases outside the gene matches. CDR1 is MNHEY and CDR2 is SVGAGI in the germline V gene. CDR3 DNA sequence: TGTGCCAGCAGTACTCGGGATAGCGGGAAGGATACGCAGTATTTT. This encodes CASSTRDSGKDTQYF.

A remark on this clone: The sample holds other DNA sequences that translate to the same CDR3. This sequence joins TRBV27 and TRBJ1-1; D might be TRBD1 (5 bases). V was cut by 5 bases and J by 1 base, with 5 bases left in between. This CDR3 comprises 12 residues. In germline, CDR1 is MNHEY, CDR2 SMNVEV (reference sequence). This chain's CDR3 is CASSQGNTEAFF. CDR3 DNA sequence: TGTGCCAGCAGTCAGGGGAACACTGAAGCTTTCTTT.

The genes are TRBV10-3 and TRBJ1-2, with TRBD1 matching 9 bases. From germline, CDR1 is ENHRY and CDR2 SYGVKD. The CDR3 extends over 16 amino acids. Germline trimming cut 1 base from V and 3 bases from J; bases unmatched to any gene: 6. The CDR3 loop reads CAISEYGTGKDYGYTF. The CDR3 region has the DNA TGTGCCATCAGTGAGTACGGGACAGGGAAAGACTATGGCTACACCTTC.

This clone was seen once. In the same sample, other DNA sequences code for this CDR3. This chain connects TRBV25-1 to TRBJ2-5; 9 bases fit TRBD1. The CDR3 totals 15 residues. V shed 2 bases and J 2 bases; nucleotides not matched to a gene: 3. Per germline, CDR1 MGHDK and CDR2 SYGVNS. The CDR3: CASSEAGTGQETQYF. The CDR3 DNA sequence: TGTGCCAGCAGTGAAGCCGGGACAGGGCAAGAGACCCAGTACTTC. Full variable domain (rest looked up from reference TRBV25-1 and TRBJ2-5): EADIYQTPRYLVIGTGKKITLECSQTMGHDKMYWYQQDPGMELHLIHYSYGVNSTEKGDLSSESTVSRIRTEHFPLTLESARPSHTSQYLCASSEAGTGQETQYFGPGTRLLVL.

The chain links TRBV27 to TRBJ2-7; D might be TRBD1 (5 bases). This CDR3 region has 15 residues. CDR1 is MNHEY, CDR2 SMNVEV, per germline (reference sequence). Trimming stripped 5 bases from V and 2 bases from J, with 16 bases between. CDR3 DNA: TGTGCCAGCAGTCTTTACCCCGGACAAGCCTACGAGCAGTACTTC. This gives the protein CASSLYPGQAYEQYF.

This chain uses TRBV6-1 with TRBJ1-2; D unclear. V was cut by 2 bases and J by 1 base, with 2 bases left in between. CDR3 length: 12 amino acids. Germline lookup yields CDR1 MNHNS and CDR2 SASEGT. As DNA, the CDR3 is TGTGCCAGCAGTGAAAGTAACTATGGCTACACCTTC. Translating it yields CASSESNYGYTF.

Comments on this clone: Additional DNA sequences in this sample encode the identical CDR3. The gene calls are TRBV11-2 and TRBJ2-5, with D possibly matching TRBD1 (5 bases). Per germline, CDR1 SGHAT and CDR2 FQNNGV. CDR3 length: 14 residues. Trimming removed 5 bases from V and 1 base from J, with 11 bases in between. This CDR3 is CASSLTDLQETQYF. The CDR3 nucleotides are TGTGCCAGCAGCCTGACAGACCTCCAAGAGACCCAGTACTTC.

As regards this clone: Other DNA sequences in this specimen translate into the identical CDR3. The chain uses TRBV19 and TRBJ2-3; D is undetermined. Germline assignment: CDR1 LNHDA and CDR2 SQIVND (reference sequence). The length of the CDR3 is 11 residues. The germline V and J ends were trimmed by 1 base and 6 bases, with 2 bases remaining between them. The CDR3 spells CASSIGDTQYF. The CDR3, as DNA: TGTGCCAGTAGTATAGGTGATACGCAGTATTTT. Looking up the rest from reference TRBV19 and TRBJ2-3 gives the full variable domain: DGGITQSPKYLFRKEGQNVTLSCEQNLNHDAMYWYRQDPGQGLRLIYYSQIVNDFQKGDIAEGYSVSREKKESFPLTVTSAQKNPTAFYLCASSIGDTQYFGPGTRLTVL.

V is TRBV20-1 and J is TRBJ1-1; D remains unclear. CDR1 is DFQATT, CDR2 SNEGSKA, per germline (reference sequence). Trimming took off 7 bases at V and 4 bases at J, with 10 bases between the two ends. The CDR3 runs to 11 residues. Here the CDR3 reads CSDKTSTEAFF. The CDR3 nucleotides read TGCAGTGACAAGACGTCCACTGAAGCTTTCTTT.